A selection of T cell receptor beta chains follows, all from one sample in a study of cytomegalovirus exposure and HLA in healthy donors. Using immunoSEQ multiplex PCR, the repertoire was profiled, and TCRdb retains in-frame clones only, with some absent. The data show approximately 150,000 clones, roughly 62% seen once. Sequenced input: PBMCs. These receptors were obtained from a male donor in good health and CMV-seronegative. Both conserved end residues are part of each CDR3. Each record gives: J gene, D gene, CDR3 length, clone size, V gene, CDR3 protein, CDR3 DNA. The D gene is left open where the match is weak. Clone size appears in some rows only: once, few, many, or a class for an expanded clone.

TRBJ1-3 | NA | 15 | NA | TRBV30 | CAWSVPSSSGNTIYF | TGTGCCTGGAGTGTCCCGTCGAGCTCTGGAAACACCATATATTTT
TRBJ2-7 | TRBD1 | 15 | few | TRBV9 | CASSVGTGATYEQYF | TGTGCCAGCAGCGTAGGGACAGGGGCTACGTACGAGCAGTACTTC
TRBJ2-7 | TRBD1 | 12 | NA | TRBV27 | CASSLTGLKQYF | TGTGCCAGCAGTTTGACAGGGCTTAAGCAGTACTTC
TRBJ1-3 | NA | 14 | few | TRBV6-1 | CASSLGGSGNTIYF | TGTGCCAGCAGTTTAGGGGGTTCTGGAAACACCATATATTTT
TRBJ1-1 | NA | 14 | NA | TRBV5-1 | CASSFRGMNTEAFF | TGCGCCAGCAGCTTCCGGGGAATGAACACTGAAGCTTTCTTT
TRBJ2-1 | NA | 13 | NA | TRBV7-3 | CASSLRNSGEQFF | TGTGCCAGCAGCTTGAGGAATAGCGGCGAGCAGTTCTTC
TRBJ2-5 | TRBD2 | 19 | NA | TRBV5-6 | CASSSTWSAGGPVQETQYF | TGTGCCAGCAGCTCCACTTGGTCGGCGGGGGGGCCGGTCCAAGAGACCCAGTACTTC
TRBJ2-4 | NA | 15 | NA | TRBV5-6 | CASSLGGLAKNIQYF | TGTGCCAGCAGCTTGGGGGGGCTGGCCAAAAACATTCAGTACTTC
TRBJ1-2 | NA | 13 | once | TRBV10-1 | CASSAGLNYGYTF | TGCGCCAGCAGTGCGGGACTCAACTATGGCTACACCTTC
TRBJ2-5 | NA | 14 | NA | TRBV21-1 | CASSNHSKQETQYF | TGTGCCAGCAGCAATCACAGCAAACAAGAGACCCAGTACTTC
TRBJ2-2 | NA | 17 | NA | TRBV5-4 | CASSLDLAASDTGELFF | TGTGCCAGCAGTCTGGACTTAGCCGCATCAGACACCGGGGAGCTGTTTTTT
TRBJ2-2 | TRBD2 | 15 | NA | TRBV7-6 | CASTLAAANTGELFF | TGTGCCAGCACCCTAGCGGCGGCGAACACCGGGGAGCTGTTTTTT
TRBJ2-7 | NA | 15 | NA | TRBV4-3 | CASSQDLGSPYEQYF | TGCGCCAGCAGCCAAGATCTCGGGTCCCCCTACGAGCAGTACTTC
TRBJ2-7 | TRBD1 | 15 | NA | TRBV5-4 | CASSFVGTGAYEQYF | TGTGCCAGCAGCTTTGTCGGGACAGGGGCCTACGAGCAGTACTTC
TRBJ1-5 | NA | 15 | NA | TRBV6-1 | CASSEVAGANQPQHF | TGTGCCAGCAGTGAAGTGGCAGGGGCCAATCAGCCCCAGCATTTT
TRBJ2-2 | NA | 15 | once | TRBV28 | CASSSHFRNTGELLF | TGTGCCAGCAGTTCGCACTTCCGGAACACCGGGGAGCTGCTTTTT
TRBJ2-2 | NA | 14 | few | TRBV4-1 | CASSQAPGSRELFF | TGCGCCAGCAGCCAAGCGCCGGGGTCGAGGGAGCTGTTTTTT
TRBJ2-2 | TRBD1 | 14 | once | TRBV6-5 | CASSPQDRHGELFF | TGTGCCAGCAGTCCCCAGGACAGGCACGGGGAGCTGTTTTTT
TRBJ1-4 | TRBD1 | 16 | few | TRBV6-5 | CASSYSVNGLQGRLFF | TGTGCCAGCAGTTACTCGGTTAATGGACTACAGGGGCGTCTGTTTTTT
TRBJ2-3 | NA | 14 | NA | TRBV9 | CASSVDAGVDTQYF | TGTGCCAGCAGCGTAGACGCAGGGGTCGATACGCAGTATTTT
TRBJ1-3 | NA | 16 | NA | TRBV28 | CASSPVVNYSGNTIYF | TGTGCCAGCAGTCCGGTGGTAAATTACTCTGGAAACACCATATATTTT
TRBJ1-1 | NA | 15 | NA | TRBV2 | CASSEMEGSVTEAFF | TGTGCCAGCAGTGAAATGGAGGGGTCGGTCACTGAAGCTTTCTTT
TRBJ2-6 | NA | 14 | few | TRBV19 | CASSIVAEANVLTF | TGTGCCAGTAGTATAGTCGCGGAGGCCAACGTCCTGACTTTC
TRBJ1-2 | NA | 11 | NA | TRBV28 | CASKRDYGYTF | TGTGCCAGCAAGCGAGACTATGGCTACACCTTC
TRBJ2-1 | NA | 13 | few | TRBV7-3 | CASSWGEGAEQFF | TGTGCCAGCAGCTGGGGGGAAGGGGCTGAGCAGTTCTTC
TRBJ2-7 | TRBD1 | 16 | few | TRBV7-6 | CASSLAGTGSSYEQYF | TGTGCCAGCAGCCTTGCCGGGACAGGCAGCTCCTACGAGCAGTACTTC
TRBJ2-5 | NA | 11 | few | TRBV29-1 | CSVETGGTQYF | TGCAGCGTTGAGACAGGTGGGACCCAGTACTTC
TRBJ1-5 | NA | 15 | NA | TRBV5-1 | CASSLAGGANQPQHF | TGCGCCAGCAGCTTGGCGGGGGGCGCCAATCAGCCCCAGCATTTT
TRBJ2-7 | NA | 11 | NA | TRBV5-3 | CARSYYRVQYF | TGTGCCAGAAGCTACTACAGGGTCCAGTACTTC
TRBJ2-1 | TRBD2 | 14 | NA | TRBV9 | CATGSGGAHNEQFF | TGTGCCACTGGTAGCGGGGGGGCCCACAATGAGCAGTTCTTC
TRBJ2-6 | NA | 17 | NA | TRBV14 | CASSQGGDSSGANVLTF | TGTGCCAGCAGCCAAGGAGGAGACAGCTCTGGGGCCAACGTCCTGACTTTC
TRBJ2-7 | TRBD1 | 15 | few | TRBV6-1 | CASSQQGLHRGEQYF | TGTGCCAGCAGTCAACAGGGGCTCCATCGGGGCGAGCAGTACTTC
TRBJ2-5 | TRBD1 | 19 | NA | TRBV28 | CASSFLRGQGLPFQETQYF | TGTGCCAGCAGTTTCCTGCGGGGACAGGGGCTGCCATTCCAAGAGACCCAGTACTTC
TRBJ2-7 | TRBD1 | 17 | NA | TRBV19 | CASSIEGQAAETYEQYF | TGTGCCAGTAGTATAGAGGGACAGGCGGCTGAAACCTACGAGCAGTACTTC
TRBJ1-1 | TRBD1 | 16 | NA | TRBV5-1 | CASSSDTGGGNTEAFF | TGCGCCAGCAGCTCTGATACAGGGGGAGGAAACACTGAAGCTTTCTTT
TRBJ2-5 | TRBD1 | 16 | few | TRBV5-1 | CASSLASLGQEETQYF | TGCGCCAGCAGCTTGGCTTCGTTGGGACAGGAGGAGACCCAGTACTTC
TRBJ1-6 | TRBD1 | 14 | NA | TRBV6-5 | CASRQGAGNSPLHF | TGTGCCAGCCGACAGGGGGCAGGTAATTCACCCCTCCACTTT
TRBJ2-6 | TRBD2 | 18 | NA | TRBV2 | CASSEESGGRAGANVLTF | TGTGCCAGCAGTGAGGAGAGCGGGGGGCGGGCTGGGGCCAACGTCCTGACTTTC
TRBJ2-7 | NA | 15 | NA | TRBV4-1 | CASSQTGTLSYEQYF | TGCGCCAGCAGCCAAACCGGGACACTCTCCTACGAGCAGTACTTC
TRBJ1-5 | TRBD1 | 14 | NA | TRBV27 | CASSLYPGGQPQHF | TGTGCCAGCAGTTTATATCCAGGGGGTCAGCCCCAGCATTTT
TRBJ1-1 | NA | 14 | NA | TRBV7-6 | CASSLLSLNTEAFF | TGTGCCAGCAGCTTACTGAGTTTGAACACTGAAGCTTTCTTT
TRBJ1-6 | NA | 15 | NA | TRBV7-3 | CASSLSGGNNSPLHF | TGTGCCAGCAGCTTAAGTGGAGGAAATAATTCACCCCTCCACTTT
TRBJ1-6 | NA | 19 | few | TRBV5-1 | CASSLAAQGGAGLRSPLHF | TGCGCCAGCAGCTTGGCCGCCCAGGGAGGGGCAGGCTTGAGGTCACCCCTCCACTTT
TRBJ2-3 | TRBD1 | 18 | NA | TRBV7-9 | CASSTSVGTGYRTDTQYF | TGTGCCAGCAGCACCTCCGTCGGGACAGGGTATCGCACAGATACGCAGTATTTT
TRBJ2-2 | TRBD1 | 16 | NA | TRBV4-1 | CASSQVSGGYAGELFF | TGCGCCAGCAGCCAAGTTTCAGGGGGATATGCCGGGGAGCTGTTTTTT
TRBJ2-2 | NA | 15 | NA | TRBV2 | CASSPRVANTGELFF | TGTGCCAGCAGCCCCAGGGTGGCGAACACCGGGGAGCTGTTTTTT
TRBJ2-1 | TRBD2 | 14 | NA | TRBV29-1 | CSAILAGGLNEQFF | TGCAGCGCCATACTAGCGGGGGGGCTCAATGAGCAGTTCTTC
TRBJ1-1 | TRBD1 | 15 | few | TRBV4-3 | CASSQDSKGAFEAFF | TGCGCCAGCAGCCAAGATTCGAAGGGGGCCTTTGAAGCTTTCTTT
TRBJ1-2 | TRBD1 | 15 | NA | TRBV5-1 | CASSFDRARSYGYTF | TGCGCCAGCAGCTTCGACAGGGCGCGGAGCTATGGCTACACCTTC